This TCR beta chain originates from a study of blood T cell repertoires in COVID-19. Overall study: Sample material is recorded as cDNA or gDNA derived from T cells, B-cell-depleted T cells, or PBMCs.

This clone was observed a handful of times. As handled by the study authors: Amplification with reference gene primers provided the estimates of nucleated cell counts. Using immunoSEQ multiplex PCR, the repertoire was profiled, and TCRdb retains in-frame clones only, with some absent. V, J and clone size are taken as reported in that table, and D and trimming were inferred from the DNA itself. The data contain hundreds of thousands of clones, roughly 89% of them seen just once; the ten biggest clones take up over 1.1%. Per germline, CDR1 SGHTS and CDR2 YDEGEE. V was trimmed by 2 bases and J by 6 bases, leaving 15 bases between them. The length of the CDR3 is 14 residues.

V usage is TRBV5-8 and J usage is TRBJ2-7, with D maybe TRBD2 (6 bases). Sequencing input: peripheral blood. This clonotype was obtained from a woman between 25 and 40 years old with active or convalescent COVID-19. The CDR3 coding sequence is TGTGCCAGCAGCTTCGGGACTGCCCTCGGCGAGCAGTACTTC. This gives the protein CASSFGTALGEQYF. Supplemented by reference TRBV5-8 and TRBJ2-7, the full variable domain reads EAGVTQSPTHLIKTRGQQATLRCSPISGHTSVYWYQQALGLGLQFLLWYDEGEERNRGNFPPRFSGRQFPNYSSELNVNALELEDSALYLCASSFGTALGEQYFGPGTRLTVT.